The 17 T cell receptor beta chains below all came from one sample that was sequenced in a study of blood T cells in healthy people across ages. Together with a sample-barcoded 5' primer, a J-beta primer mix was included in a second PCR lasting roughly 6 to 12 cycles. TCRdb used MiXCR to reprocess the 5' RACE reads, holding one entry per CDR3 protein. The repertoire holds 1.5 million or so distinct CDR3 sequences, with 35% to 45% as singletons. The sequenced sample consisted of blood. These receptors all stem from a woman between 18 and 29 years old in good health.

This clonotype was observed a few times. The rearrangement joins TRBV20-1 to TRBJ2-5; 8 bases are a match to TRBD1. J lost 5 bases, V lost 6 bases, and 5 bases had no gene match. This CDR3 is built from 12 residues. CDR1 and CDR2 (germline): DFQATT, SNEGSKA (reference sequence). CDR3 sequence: CSARTGTETQYF. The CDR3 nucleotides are TGCAGTGCAAGGACAGGGACGGAGACCCAGTACTTC.

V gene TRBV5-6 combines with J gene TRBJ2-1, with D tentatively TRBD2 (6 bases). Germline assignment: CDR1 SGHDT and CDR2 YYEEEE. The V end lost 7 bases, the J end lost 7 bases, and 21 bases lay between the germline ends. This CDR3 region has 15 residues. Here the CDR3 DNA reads TGTGCCAGCCTATATGCGGGGCCGGCGAGTAATGAGCAGTTCTTC. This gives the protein CASLYAGPASNEQFF.

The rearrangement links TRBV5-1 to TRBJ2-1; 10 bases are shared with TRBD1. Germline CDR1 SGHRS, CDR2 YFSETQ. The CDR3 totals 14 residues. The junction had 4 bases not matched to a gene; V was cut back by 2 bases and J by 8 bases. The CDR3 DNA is TGCGCCAGCAGCTTAGGGACAGGGGAGTATGAGCAGTTCTTC. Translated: CASSLGTGEYEQFF.

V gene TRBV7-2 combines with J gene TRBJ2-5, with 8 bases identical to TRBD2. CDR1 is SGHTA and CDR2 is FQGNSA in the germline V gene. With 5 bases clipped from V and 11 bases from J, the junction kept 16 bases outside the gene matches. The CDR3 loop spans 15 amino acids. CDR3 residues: CASSNTSGWGNEQYF. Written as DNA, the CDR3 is TGTGCCAGCAGCAATACTAGCGGATGGGGGAATGAGCAGTACTTC.

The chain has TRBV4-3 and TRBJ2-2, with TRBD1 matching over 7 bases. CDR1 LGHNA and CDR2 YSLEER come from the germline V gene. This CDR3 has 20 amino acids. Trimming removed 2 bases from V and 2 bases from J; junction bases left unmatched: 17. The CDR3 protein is CASSQHYFRGSTINTGELFF. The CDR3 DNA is TGCGCCAGCAGCCAACACTATTTCAGGGGGTCCACTATAAACACCGGGGAGCTGTTTTTT.

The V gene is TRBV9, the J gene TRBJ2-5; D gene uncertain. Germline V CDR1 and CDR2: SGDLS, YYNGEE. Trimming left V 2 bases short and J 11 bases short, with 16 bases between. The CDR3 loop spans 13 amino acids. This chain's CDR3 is CASSVSPDNEQYF. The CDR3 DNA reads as TGTGCCAGCAGCGTCAGCCCCGACAATGAGCAGTACTTC. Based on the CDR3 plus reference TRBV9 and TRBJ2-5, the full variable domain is DSGVTQTPKHLITATGQRVTLRCSPRSGDLSVYWYQQSLDQGLQFLIQYYNGEERAKGNILERFSAQQFPDLHSELNLSSLELGDSALYFCASSVSPDNEQYFGPGTRLLVL.

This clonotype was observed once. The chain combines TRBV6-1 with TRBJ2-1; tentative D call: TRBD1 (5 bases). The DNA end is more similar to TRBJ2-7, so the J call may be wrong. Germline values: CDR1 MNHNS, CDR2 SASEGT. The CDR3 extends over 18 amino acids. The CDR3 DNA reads TGTGCCAGCAGTGGGACACTCCGGCCCTTTGAGTACTACAATGAGCAGTACTTC. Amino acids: CASSGTLRPFEYYNEQYF.

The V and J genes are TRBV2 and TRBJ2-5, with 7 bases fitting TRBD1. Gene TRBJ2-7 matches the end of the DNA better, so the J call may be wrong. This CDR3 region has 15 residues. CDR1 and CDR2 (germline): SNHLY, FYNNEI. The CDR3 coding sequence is TGTGCCAGCAGTGAAGCTCCGGGACAGAGCTACGAGCAGTACTTC. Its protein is CASSEAPGQSYEQYF.

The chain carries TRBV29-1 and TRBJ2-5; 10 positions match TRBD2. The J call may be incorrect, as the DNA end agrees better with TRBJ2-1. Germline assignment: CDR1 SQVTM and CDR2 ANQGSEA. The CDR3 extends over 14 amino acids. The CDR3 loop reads CSFYVAGGGETQFF. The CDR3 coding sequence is TGCAGCTTTTACGTAGCGGGAGGAGGGGAGACCCAGTTCTTC.

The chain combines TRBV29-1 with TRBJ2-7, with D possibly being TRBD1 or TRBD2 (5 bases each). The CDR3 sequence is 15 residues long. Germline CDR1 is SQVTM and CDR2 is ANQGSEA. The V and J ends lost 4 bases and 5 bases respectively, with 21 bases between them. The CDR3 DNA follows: TGCAGCGTTGCCGGGTGGGTTCGGGGACGGGACGAGCAGTACTTC. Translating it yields CSVAGWVRGRDEQYF.

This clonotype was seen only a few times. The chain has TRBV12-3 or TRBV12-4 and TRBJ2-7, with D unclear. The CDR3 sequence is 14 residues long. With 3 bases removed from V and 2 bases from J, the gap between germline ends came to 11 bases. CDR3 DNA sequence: TGTGCCAGCAGTTTCTTGGGTCCGACCTACGAGCAGTACTTC. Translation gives CASSFLGPTYEQYF.

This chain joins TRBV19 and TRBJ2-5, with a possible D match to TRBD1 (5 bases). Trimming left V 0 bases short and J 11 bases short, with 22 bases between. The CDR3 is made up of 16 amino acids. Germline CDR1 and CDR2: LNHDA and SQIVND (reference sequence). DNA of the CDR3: TGTGCCAGTAGTATAGAGGCAGGGATAACCTACAATGAGCAGTACTTC. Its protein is CASSIEAGITYNEQYF.

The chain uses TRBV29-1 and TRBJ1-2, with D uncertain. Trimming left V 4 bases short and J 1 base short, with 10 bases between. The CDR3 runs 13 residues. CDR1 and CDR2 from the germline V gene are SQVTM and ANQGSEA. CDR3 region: CSVAGRVNYGYTF. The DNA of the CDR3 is TGCAGCGTTGCAGGAAGGGTTAACTATGGCTACACCTTC.

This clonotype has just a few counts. The CDR3 sequence is CASSFSAGLDGYTF. Here the CDR3 DNA reads TGTGCCAGCAGCTTTAGTGCAGGCCTCGATGGCTACACCTTC. The chain recombines TRBV7-8 with TRBJ1-2; D is unresolved. The germline CDR1 and CDR2 sequences are SGHVS and FQNEAQ. Trimming stripped 3 bases from V and 6 bases from J, with 14 bases between. The CDR3 has 14 residues.

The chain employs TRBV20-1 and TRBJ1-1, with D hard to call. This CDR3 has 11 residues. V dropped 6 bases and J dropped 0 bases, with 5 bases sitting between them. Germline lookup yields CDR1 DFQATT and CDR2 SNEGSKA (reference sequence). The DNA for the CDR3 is TGCAGTGCGATCATGAACACTGAAGCTTTCTTT. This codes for CSAIMNTEAFF.

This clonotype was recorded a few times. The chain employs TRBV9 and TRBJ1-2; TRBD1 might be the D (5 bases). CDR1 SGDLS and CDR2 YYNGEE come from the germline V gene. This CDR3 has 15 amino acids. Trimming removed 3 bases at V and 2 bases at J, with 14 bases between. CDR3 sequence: CASSAGGAWNYGYTF. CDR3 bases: TGTGCCAGCAGCGCCGGAGGGGCATGGAACTATGGCTACACCTTC.

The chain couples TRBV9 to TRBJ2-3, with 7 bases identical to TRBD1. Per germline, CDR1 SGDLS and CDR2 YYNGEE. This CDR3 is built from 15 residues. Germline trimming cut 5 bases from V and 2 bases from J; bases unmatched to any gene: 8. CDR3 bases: TGTGCCAGCAGTTTAGGGACAGTATACACAGATACGCAGTATTTT. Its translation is CASSLGTVYTDTQYF.